One sample yielded the 7 T cell receptor beta chains listed below, sequenced in a study of CD8 T cells in Susac syndrome. A quantity of about 0.5 to 1 ug RNA underwent reverse transcription using random hexamers. TCRdb reprocessed the immunoSEQ multiplex PCR reads with MiXCR, giving one entry per CDR3 protein. The table records 150,000 to 200,000 distinct CDR3 sequences, about 91% of them present only once. Sample: CD4+ T cells from PBMCs. Receptors were obtained from a human donor with Susac syndrome.

The CDR3 DNA reads TGTGCCAGCAGTTTTTCGGTAAACAGCTACAATGAGCAGTTCTTC. It specifies CASSFSVNSYNEQFF. V is TRBV12-3 or TRBV12-4 and J is TRBJ2-1, with D unresolved. The CDR3 runs to 15 residues. Trimming stripped 3 bases from V and 3 bases from J, with 12 bases between.

The J gene is TRBJ1-1, the V gene TRBV2; D is ambiguous. Germline V gives CDR1 SNHLY, CDR2 FYNNEI. Trimming stripped 3 bases from V and 4 bases from J, with 6 bases between. This CDR3 region has 12 residues. CDR3 sequence: CASSDPATEAFF. In nucleotides, the CDR3 is TGTGCCAGCAGTGACCCGGCCACTGAAGCTTTCTTT.

The J gene is TRBJ1-3, the V gene TRBV6-5; no clear D. The CDR3 runs to 13 residues. V dropped 7 bases and J dropped 4 bases, with 11 bases sitting between them. CDR1 is MNHEY, CDR2 SVGAGI, per germline. This CDR3 reads CASKMAAGNTIYF. Here the CDR3 DNA reads TGTGCCAGCAAGATGGCAGCCGGAAACACCATATATTTT.

The chain carries TRBV29-1 and TRBJ2-7, with D maybe TRBD1 (6 bases). Trimming took off 5 bases at V and 6 bases at J, with 17 bases between the two ends. Per germline, CDR1 SQVTM and CDR2 ANQGSEA. The CDR3 consists of 13 residues. The CDR3 nucleotides are TGCAGCGTTCGGCAGGGGAAGTCTACCGAGCAGTACTTC. Residues: CSVRQGKSTEQYF.

The DNA for the CDR3 is TGTGCCAGCAGCCGAGGTTCGGGACAGGGTGAAGCTTTCTTT. Translated, it gives CASSRGSGQGEAFF. The rearrangement joins TRBV5-6 to TRBJ1-1, with 9 positions matching TRBD1. Germline loops: CDR1 SGHDT, CDR2 YYEEEE. The V segment lost 4 bases and the J segment 7 bases; nucleotides outside the gene matches: 8. CDR3 length: 14 amino acids.

The chain combines TRBV4-1 with TRBJ1-1; D gene uncertain. The V end lost 1 base, the J end lost 6 bases, and 18 bases lay between the germline ends. The CDR3 consists of 16 residues. From germline, CDR1 is MGHRA and CDR2 YSYEKL. The DNA for the CDR3 is TGCGCCAGCAGCCAAGTTGCTCGACCGGGGATGGCTGAAGCTTTCTTT. Protein sequence: CASSQVARPGMAEAFF.

The count of this clonotype is one. The chain recombines TRBV11-2 with TRBJ1-5; D is ambiguous. This CDR3 region has 13 residues. Per the germline V gene, CDR1 is SGHAT and CDR2 is FQNNGV. V lost 6 bases and J 3 bases, leaving 9 bases between the germline ends. CDR3 bases: TGTGCCAGCAGTCTAGGGCCCAATCAGCCCCAGCATTTT. Translating it yields CASSLGPNQPQHF.